Below, one T cell receptor beta chain is given with its context. No antigen is known for it. Semiquantitative ARM-PCR amplified T cell receptor alpha and beta CDR3 regions from mRNA. ARM-PCR used tagged nested gene-specific primers, then communal superprimers for exponential amplification. TCRdb re-analysed the multiplex PCR reads in MiXCR, keeping a single row per CDR3 protein. This table holds under 3,500 distinct CDR3 sequences, around four fifths found once. This entry is derived from a study of relationships among human T cell subsets. Notes on the study in general: A CD4+CD8+ double-positive population could not be excluded by bead sorting.

Germline V gene sequence: CDR1 ENHRY, CDR2 SYGVKD. The CDR3 totals 16 residues. Trimming cost V 6 bases and J 2 bases, with 18 bases left between them. The genes are TRBV10-3 and TRBJ2-3; perhaps D is TRBD1 or TRBD2 (5 bases each). This sequence originates from a man aged 40-50 years in good health. Sequenced input: total T cells sorted from blood. The CDR3 here is CAIRTHGAAYTDTQYF. Written as DNA, the CDR3 is TGTGCCATCAGAACCCACGGGGCGGCTTACACAGATACGCAGTATTTT.